This TCR beta chain was recorded in a study of beta chain features in type 1 diabetes. The overall study: In all, around 100,000,000 sorted cells from all samples were analyzed.

Reverse transcription of all isolated RNA meant that expressed TCRB transcripts were sequenced. Naive, central memory and regulatory T cell samples averaged approximately 3.9 million immunoSEQ reads each. Using immunoSEQ multiplex PCR, the repertoire was profiled, and TCRdb retains in-frame clones only, with some absent. The table records approximately 170,000 clones, 7.5% to 9.5% of them present only once. Worth noting for this clone: Its antigen is not known.

The CDR3 is made up of 16 amino acids. The germline V gene has CDR1 MNHNY and CDR2 SVGAGI (reference sequence). The V and J ends lost 10 bases and 1 base respectively, with 22 bases between them. General study findings and limits: Cells with high TCR expression could be over-represented by cDNA sequencing. A pattern of fewer insertions and more deletions at VDJ junctions was seen in type 1 diabetes patients.

The rearrangement links TRBV6-6 to TRBJ1-1, with D maybe TRBD1 (5 bases). Material for sequencing was central memory CD4+ T cells from blood. This receptor was identified in a young woman in good health. CDR3 sequence: CAISENPGLRNTEAFF. The CDR3 nucleotides read TGTGCCATCAGCGAGAACCCGGGACTGAGGAACACTGAAGCTTTCTTT.